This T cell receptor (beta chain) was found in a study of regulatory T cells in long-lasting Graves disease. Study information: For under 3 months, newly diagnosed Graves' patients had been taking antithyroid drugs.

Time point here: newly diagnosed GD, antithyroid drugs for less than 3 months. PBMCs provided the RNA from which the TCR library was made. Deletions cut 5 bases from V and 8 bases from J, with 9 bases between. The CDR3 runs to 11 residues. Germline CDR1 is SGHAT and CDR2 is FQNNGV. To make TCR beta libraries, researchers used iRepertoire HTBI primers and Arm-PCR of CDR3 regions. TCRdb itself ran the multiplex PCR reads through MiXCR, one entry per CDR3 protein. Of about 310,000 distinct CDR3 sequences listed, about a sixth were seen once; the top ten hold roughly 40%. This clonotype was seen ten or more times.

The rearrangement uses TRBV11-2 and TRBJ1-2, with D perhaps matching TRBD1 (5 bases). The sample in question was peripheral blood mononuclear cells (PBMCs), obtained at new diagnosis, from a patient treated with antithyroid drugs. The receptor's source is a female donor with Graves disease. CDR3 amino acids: CASSEWGGYTF. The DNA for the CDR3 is TGTGCCAGCAGCGAATGGGGGGGCTACACCTTC.